The 10 T cell receptor beta chains given below trace back to one sample, sequenced in a study of radiation and T cells in renal cell carcinoma. Documented time point: blood 4 weeks post-SBRT, at nephrectomy. Stated treatment: 15 Gy SBRT to primary tumor, nephrectomy 4 weeks later. This table comes from immunoSEQ multiplex PCR, and its TCRdb copy is limited to in-frame clones, with some not included. The sample holds 60,000 to 75,000 clones, around three quarters seen once. The material sequenced was blood, taken from a patient whose treatment included radiotherapy and nephrectomy. The receptors were gathered from a man in his fifties or sixties with renal cell carcinoma.

The rearrangement joins TRBV6-1 to TRBJ1-2; 7 bases align to TRBD1. This CDR3 region has 16 residues. Germline assignment: CDR1 MNHNS and CDR2 SASEGT. V shed 2 bases and J 5 bases; nucleotides not matched to a gene: 11. The CDR3: CASSELGLAGGYGYTF. CDR3 nucleotides: TGTGCCAGCAGTGAACTCGGCTTGGCAGGGGGGTATGGCTACACCTTC.

This sequence joins TRBV5-6 and TRBJ2-3, with D hard to call. The CDR3 is 17 amino acids. Looked up from germline, CDR1 is SGHDT and CDR2 is YYEEEE. V gave up 2 bases and J gave up 1 base, with 17 bases separating them. The DNA of the CDR3 is TGTGCCAGCAGCTTTCTTGGAGCGACTCCTGGCACAGATACGCAGTATTTT. Its translation: CASSFLGATPGTDTQYF.

The genes are TRBV7-2 and TRBJ1-5, with 7 bases lining up with TRBD1. Germline values: CDR1 SGHTA, CDR2 FQGNSA. This CDR3 region has 15 residues. The V segment lost 5 bases and the J segment 1 base; nucleotides outside the gene matches: 5. The chain's CDR3 is CASSGQGGSNQPQHF. CDR3 DNA sequence: TGTGCCAGCAGCGGCCAGGGGGGGAGCAATCAGCCCCAGCATTTT.

This chain uses TRBV29-1 with TRBJ1-1; 10 bases map to TRBD1. Germline-derived CDR1 and CDR2 are SQVTM and ANQGSEA. The CDR3 loop spans 13 amino acids. Trimming took 6 bases from V and 2 from J; bases not matched to a gene: 3. The CDR3: CSVRQGANTEAFF. In nucleotides, the CDR3 is TGCAGCGTCCGACAGGGGGCAAACACTGAAGCTTTCTTT.

The chain links TRBV27 to TRBJ1-3, with D unclear. This CDR3 region has 13 residues. Germline V gene lookup returns CDR1 MNHEY and CDR2 SMNVEV (reference sequence). V dropped 2 bases and J dropped 4 bases, with 6 bases sitting between them. The CDR3 nucleotides are TGTGCCAGCAGTTTAACAGTGGGAAACACCATATATTTT. This codes for CASSLTVGNTIYF.

This chain links TRBV15 with TRBJ2-3; D gene uncertain. The CDR3 has 16 residues. The V gene's germline CDR1 is LNHNV and CDR2 YYDKDF (reference sequence). V lost 1 base to trimming and J lost 2 bases, with 13 bases between them. Here the CDR3 reads CATSRARRLYTDTQYF. As DNA, the CDR3 is TGTGCCACCAGCAGAGCTCGCAGGCTATACACAGATACGCAGTATTTT.

The rearrangement joins TRBV6-4 to TRBJ2-3, with 9 nucleotides matching TRBD2. The CDR3 spans 15 residues. V trimming: 2 bases; J trimming: 6 bases; junction bases outside the gene matches: 6. The germline gives CDR1 MRHNA, CDR2 SNTAGT. The CDR3 DNA is TGTGCCAGCAGTGACACCGCCACTAGCGGGGATACGCAGTATTTT. Protein sequence: CASSDTATSGDTQYF.

This clone was picked up one time. CDR3: CASSREAGPNTEAFF. CDR3 DNA: TGTGCCAGCAGCCGGGAGGCGGGCCCGAACACTGAAGCTTTCTTT. The chain is built from TRBV14 and TRBJ1-1; D remains ambiguous. Germline V lookup: CDR1 SGHDN, CDR2 FVKESK. There are 15 residues in the CDR3. Trimming stripped 4 bases from V and 1 base from J, with 13 bases between. Full variable domain (outside the CDR3, taken from reference TRBV14 and TRBJ1-1): EAGVTQFPSHSVIEKGQTVTLRCDPISGHDNLYWYRRVMGKEIKFLLHFVKESKQDESGMPNNRFLAERTGGTYSTLKVQPAELEDSGVYFCASSREAGPNTEAFFGQGTRLTVV.

This sequence joins TRBV28 and TRBJ1-5, with a weak D call TRBD1 (6 bases). Germline values: CDR1 MDHEN, CDR2 SYDVKM. V lost 2 bases and J 2 bases, leaving 19 bases between the germline ends. CDR3 size: 18 residues. The CDR3 coding sequence is TGTGCCAGCAGTTTACTATGGAGGGGGAGAGGGGGCAATCAGCCCCAGCATTTT. Translated, it gives CASSLLWRGRGGNQPQHF.

To note about this clone: This CDR3 is also generated by other DNA sequences in the sample. The chain couples TRBV6-1 to TRBJ1-2, with TRBD1 as a possible D gene (6 bases). The CDR3 has 12 amino acids. Between the trimmed V and J ends, which lost 6 bases and 4 bases, there was a span of 9 bases. Germline values: CDR1 MNHNS, CDR2 SASEGT. CDR3 sequence: CASREGGYGYTF. The CDR3 DNA reads as TGTGCCAGCAGGGAGGGGGGCTATGGCTACACCTTC.